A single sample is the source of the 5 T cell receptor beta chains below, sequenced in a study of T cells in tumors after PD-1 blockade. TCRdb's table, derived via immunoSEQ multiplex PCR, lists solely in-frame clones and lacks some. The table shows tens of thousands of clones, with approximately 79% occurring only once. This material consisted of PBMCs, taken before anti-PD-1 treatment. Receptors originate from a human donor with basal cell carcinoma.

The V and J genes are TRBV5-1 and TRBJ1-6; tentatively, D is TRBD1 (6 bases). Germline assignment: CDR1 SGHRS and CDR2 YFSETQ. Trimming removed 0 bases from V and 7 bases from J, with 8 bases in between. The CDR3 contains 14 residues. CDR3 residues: CASSLAQGNSPLHF. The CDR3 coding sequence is TGCGCCAGCAGCTTGGCCCAGGGGAATTCACCCCTCCACTTT. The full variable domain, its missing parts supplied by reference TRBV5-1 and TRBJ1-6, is KAGVTQTPRYLIKTRGQQVTLSCSPISGHRSVSWYQQTPGQGLQFLFEYFSETQRNKGNFPGRFSGRQFSNSRSEMNVSTLELGDSALYLCASSLAQGNSPLHFGNGTRLTVT.

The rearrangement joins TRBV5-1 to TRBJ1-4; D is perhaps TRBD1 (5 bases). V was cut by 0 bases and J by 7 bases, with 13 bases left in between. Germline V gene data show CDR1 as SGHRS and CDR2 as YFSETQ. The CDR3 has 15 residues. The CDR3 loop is CASSLDGTNSEKLFF. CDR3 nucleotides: TGCGCCAGCAGCTTGGATGGGACTAATAGTGAAAAACTGTTTTTT.

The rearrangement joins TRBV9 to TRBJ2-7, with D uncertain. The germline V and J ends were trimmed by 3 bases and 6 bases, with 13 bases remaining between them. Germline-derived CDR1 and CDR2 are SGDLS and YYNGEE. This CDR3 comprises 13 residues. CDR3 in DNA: TGTGCCAGCAGCGCGACGGTTTATTCCGAGCAGTACTTC. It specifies CASSATVYSEQYF.

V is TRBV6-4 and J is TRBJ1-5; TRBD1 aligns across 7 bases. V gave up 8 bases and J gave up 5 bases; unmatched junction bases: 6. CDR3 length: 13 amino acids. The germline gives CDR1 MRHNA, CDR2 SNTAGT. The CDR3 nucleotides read TGTGCCAGCTCTGACAGGGTAGATCAGCCCCAGCATTTT. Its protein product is CASSDRVDQPQHF.

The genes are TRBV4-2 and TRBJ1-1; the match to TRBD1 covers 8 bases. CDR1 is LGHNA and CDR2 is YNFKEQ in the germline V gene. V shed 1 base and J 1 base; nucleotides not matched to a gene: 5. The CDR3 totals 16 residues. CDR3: CASSQGRTGRNTEAFF. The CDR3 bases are TGTGCCAGCAGCCAAGGTCGGACAGGGAGGAACACTGAAGCTTTCTTT.